This entry describes one T cell receptor (beta chain). No cognate antigen has been identified for it. No quality values exist for individual bases; no much larger clone is one base distant. The source of the sample is a study of cytomegalovirus exposure and HLA in healthy donors (dated by TCRdb to between 2016 and 2019). About the full investigation: In an earlier analysis of under 750 of the donors, approximately 260 Gb of sequence data and 95 million to 130 million unique TCR beta sequences from about 190 million T cells were reported. Around 320 gigabases of sequencing data and approximately 80 million unique TCR sequences were included in an early release covering about 600 HLA-typed donors. Of the 300 to 500 genotyped donors, 75% to 85% were placed in the genetic ancestry cluster associated with self-reported Caucasian donors. The aim of the study was to test whether cataloging public T cell receptors could identify signatures of past pathogen exposure. The study used immunosequencing to profile the T cell repertoires of approximately 630 subjects and linked those repertoires to cytomegalovirus serostatus. A separate validation cohort of approximately 120 different subjects was used in addition to the roughly 700-subject first cohort. The study combined high-throughput TCR immunosequencing, statistical association of individual TCRs with disease status, and machine learning to predict cytomegalovirus infection status. To study patterns of TCR occurrence, a later analysis re-analyzed previously published TCR beta repertoires from around 660 donors and added high-resolution HLA genotyping. Rather than drawing on any new phenotypic data, the later analysis identified candidate immune exposures from TCR beta sequences and the way those sequences occurred across donors. An earlier analysis of around 580 of the donors used high-throughput TCR beta sequencing to judge whether each TCR beta V gene segment behaved as functional or pseudogenic. Alongside the repertoire data, information on donor age, sex, ethnicity and CMV serostatus was compiled. In a later genetic analysis, genome-wide SNP genotypes for 398 of the 666 donors were used, and that subset was treated as a discovery cohort. Every discovery cohort repertoire had been produced on one sequencing platform. HLA typing included class I and class II loci at four-digit resolution. The number of typed donors differed by locus: about 620-640 for A, B, C, DRB1 and DQB1; approximately 540 for DQA1; 606 for DPA1; and some 470 for DPB1. Because of strong linkage in the cohort, four to six DR-DQ haplotypes were treated as single units for association and clustering. Among 398 genotyped donors of the cohort, an average of approximately 220,000 unique TCR beta nucleotide sequences was sequenced per donor, of which roughly 17% were non-productive.

Trimming takes 6 bases from V and 3 bases from J, and the germline ends sit 15 bases apart. Spanning cysteine to phenylalanine, the CDR3 consists of 14 amino acids. Of all the DNA, just the CDR3 is kept, 42 bases in frame from base 1. Via the germline V gene, CDR1 is MDHEN and CDR2 SYDVKM. Study-wide findings and limitations: In a later analysis, most CMV-associated TCR beta chains were found to appear HLA-restricted, with HLA associations seemingly driven largely by CMV exposure. Presence/absence analyses assumed roughly uniform sequencing depth across donors, an assumption that may not hold. A further reported finding was that TCR beta sequences accurately predicted the HLA-A and HLA-B alleles for most subjects in the first cohort. Compared with the 666-donor mean, donors in an Asian-associated ancestry cluster had fewer N-insertions in productive TCRs, according to a later genetic analysis. A cluster of highly shared sequence variants was judged likely to represent a technical artifact of the sequencing pipeline. According to a later analysis, parvovirus B19, influenza, CMV and Epstein-Barr virus appeared linked to several top co-occurrence clusters. The cohort was sequenced for TCR beta chains only, and without alpha or paired-chain data the features that could be detected were limited. In the study, 150 to 200 TCR beta chains were listed as associated with cytomegalovirus. For the cohort, immune exposure information was limited to CMV serostatus. Cytomegalovirus status was reported to be diagnosed by the classifier with high specificity and sensitivity in both the original and validation cohorts. According to a later analysis, TCR association rates differed among HLA loci, with DRB1 alleles showing the most associated TCRs and HLA-C alleles showing the fewest. Correlated functional status among segregating V segments might reflect linkage disequilibrium, but an unknown experimental factor could not be ruled out. A few of the identified cytomegalovirus-associated TCR beta chains were confirmed in vitro to be specific for cytomegalovirus antigens. Across donors, most TCR sequences were observed very rarely, whereas some public TCRs were present in many individuals. In a later analysis, around 17,000 TCR beta sequences were associated with specific HLA alleles at a false discovery rate of 0.05. Assigning TCR associations to individual alleles was difficult when HLA alleles, especially DR and DQ, strongly co-occurred. Some IMGT-functional V segments, including TRBV6-2 and TRBV6-3, could not be distinguished by the 87-base-pair reads and were therefore excluded. The authors suggested that the approach could potentially be generalized to other disease states and immunological phenotypes. In a later analysis, HLA-associated TCR beta chains were found to be more clonally expanded and to have lower generation probabilities than equally common non-associated chains. Because HLA typing was unavailable for some donors at each locus, only the typed subset was used in association tests. V-gene and J-gene trimming of TCR beta chains was associated with a missense DCLRE1C variant in a later genetic analysis, and the association was replicated in an independent cohort. Roughly 17 rarely observed V segments, including chromosome 9 orphons, were excluded from the earlier analysis of several hundred of the donors because counts were too low. Broadly in line with IMGT annotations, most TCR beta V segments showed up in productive rearrangements about 87% or about 30% of the time in an earlier analysis of approximately 640 of the donors.

In total, approximately 610 healthy bone marrow donors made up the cohort. At the time of sampling, every cohort member was nominally healthy, though immune exposures that went unrecorded were likely present. The donor was CMV seronegative and was included in the group of a few hundred seronegative cohort members. Every donor gave a peripheral blood sample, and the peripheral blood mononuclear cells from that sample were used for TCR beta sequencing. The Qiagen DNeasy Blood Extraction Kit was used to extract genomic DNA from the blood cell samples. Library prep was done by the immunoSEQ multiplex PCR assay. For the multiplex PCR, a mixture combining 60 forward primers for TCR Vbeta segments and 13 reverse primers for TCR Jbeta segments was used. A multiplex PCR assay on genomic DNA amplified the CDR3 region of rearranged TCR beta genes. On the Illumina HiSeq System, the amplified TCR beta libraries were sequenced as 87-base-pair reads. Processing in the source paper ran as follows. In a later analysis, about 80 million unique TCR beta chains were counted across the approximately 640 repertoires, and roughly 11 million of these chains were shared by at least two donors. To remove PCR and sequencing errors, raw reads were error-corrected and collapsed into unique sequences using a nearest-neighbor algorithm that merged closely related sequences. Alignment of CDR3 sequences to IMGT reference sequences was used to assign V, D and J gene segments. For a sequence to be retained, at least a six-nucleotide match to both a V gene segment and a J gene segment was required. Rearrangements were classified as productive when the CDR3 lacked stop codons and remained in frame with V and J, and all other rearrangements were classified as non-productive. CDR3 was defined by IMGT convention, running from the second conserved V-encoded cysteine to the conserved J-encoded phenylalanine. In an earlier analysis of approximately 500 of the donors, sequences lacking an unambiguous match to a single V gene segment were excluded. In an earlier analysis of approximately 590 of the donors, a V segment was called functional when productive rearrangements were above 56.7%, and segregating when the standard deviation between donors exceeded 5%. To diagnose cytomegalovirus status from the catalog of TCR beta chain sequences, a statistical classification framework was built. In a later analysis, V and J genes were assigned by comparing TCR nucleotide sequences against IMGT/GENE-DB human TR gene sequences. Using the TCRdist pipeline, a later analysis assigned CDR3 sequences along with most-parsimonious VDJ recombination scenarios. In a later analysis, each TCR beta chain was defined by its CDR3 amino acid sequence together with its V-gene family, and reads without a unique V-gene family were excluded. To address suspected cross-contamination and a sequencing artifact, a later analysis removed over 500 highly shared, low-generation-probability nucleotide sequences. In a later analysis, a clonal expansion index for each public chain was calculated from normalized within-repertoire ranks of inferred template counts. In a later analysis, generation probabilities were computed using a VDJ recombination model fitted to out-of-frame rearrangements, and the results were checked against IGoR. Hypergeometric tests were used in a later analysis to score TCR-TCR, TCR-HLA and TCR-CMV co-occurrence, with a repertoire-size bias correction applied to the TCR pairs. A later analysis estimated false discovery rates by permuting HLA or CMV assignments 20 times. A later analysis grouped co-occurring TCRs with DBSCAN, adding TCRdist sequence similarity when clustering within HLA-allele-positive subsets. Repertoires with fewer than 30,000 or more than 120,000 public chains, plus five repertoires with anomalous nucleotide sharing, were excluded from co-occurrence clustering. Sourced from immuneACCESS, this table was stored by TCRdb with only in-frame sequences that have V and J called. A share of the clones is absent; for the studies checked, an unresolved V gene accounts for under half, and the remainder has no known explanation. V and J calls and clone size are those listed in that table; D and trimming were worked out from the DNA. In all, the sample holds 140,000 or so clones, and around 66% of those were seen once. In total, the top ten clones hold 5.5% to 7% of the sample.

The sequenced sample was PBMCs. The TCR originated in a woman aged 55 to 70 in good health and CMV-seronegative. The chain uses TRBV28 and TRBJ2-7; a tentative D match to TRBD1 spans 7 bases. The DNA sequence reads TGTGCCAGCAGGGAGGGGGGACAGCACTACGAGCAGTACTTC. Translation gives CASREGGQHYEQYF.